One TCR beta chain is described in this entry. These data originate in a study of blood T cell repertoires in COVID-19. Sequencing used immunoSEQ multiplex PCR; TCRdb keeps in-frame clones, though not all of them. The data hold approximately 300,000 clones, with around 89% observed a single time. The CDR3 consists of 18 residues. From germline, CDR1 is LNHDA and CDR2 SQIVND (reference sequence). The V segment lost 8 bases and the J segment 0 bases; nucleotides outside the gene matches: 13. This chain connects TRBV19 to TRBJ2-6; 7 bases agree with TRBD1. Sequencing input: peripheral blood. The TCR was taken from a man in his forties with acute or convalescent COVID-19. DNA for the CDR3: TGTGCCAGTGGGCGACGAGGGGGCTCAGACTCTGGGGCCAACGTCCTGACTTTC. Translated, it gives CASGRRGGSDSGANVLTF.